Shown below are 31 T cell receptor beta chains from a single sample sequenced in a study of cytomegalovirus exposure and HLA in healthy donors. Both 60 Vbeta primers and 13 Jbeta primers went into the PCR. Method: immunoSEQ multiplex PCR; TCRdb's copy keeps in-frame clones and lacks some. The listing contains under 75,000 clones. Sequencing was carried out using PBMCs. These receptors originate from a female donor in good health and CMV-seropositive.

The chain combines TRBV4-1 with TRBJ2-1; D might be TRBD2 (6 bases). CDR1 and CDR2 (germline): MGHRA, YSYEKL. Trimming removed 2 bases at V and 6 bases at J, with 20 bases between. This CDR3 has 17 residues. The CDR3 DNA reads as TGCGCCAGCAGCCAACGGGGCGGGACGCTAAGTGGCAATGAGCAGTTCTTC. It translates to CASSQRGGTLSGNEQFF.

The chain employs TRBV6-5 and TRBJ2-1; unclear D gene. Trimming removed 4 bases from V and 0 bases from J, with 13 bases in between. Germline V lookup: CDR1 MNHEY, CDR2 SVGAGI. This CDR3 is 16 amino acids long. Written as DNA, the CDR3 is TGTGCCAGCAGTTCCGACATGCCTTCCTCCTACAATGAGCAGTTCTTC. Encoded protein: CASSSDMPSSYNEQFF.

The V gene is TRBV4-1, the J gene TRBJ2-7; D uncertain. CDR3 length: 17 amino acids. The V end was cut by 0 bases, the J end by 2 bases, with 17 bases between. Germline V gene data show CDR1 as MGHRA and CDR2 as YSYEKL. The CDR3 bases are TGCGCCAGCAGCCAAGATCGAGCGACTCTTAAGCCCTACGAGCAGTACTTC. This sequence encodes CASSQDRATLKPYEQYF.

The genes are TRBV18 and TRBJ1-4; 9 positions match TRBD1. Germline V gene sequence: CDR1 KGHSH, CDR2 LQKENI. This CDR3 spans 14 amino acids. The J segment lost 1 base and the V segment lost 6 bases, leaving 0 bases of the junction unmatched. The CDR3 protein is CASSDRGTNEKLFF. The CDR3 nucleotides read TGTGCCAGCTCGGACAGGGGAACTAATGAAAAACTGTTTTTT.

The gene calls are TRBV28 and TRBJ1-1; 7 positions match TRBD1. Germline CDR1 is MDHEN and CDR2 is SYDVKM. The CDR3 is made up of 14 amino acids. V shed 4 bases, J shed 1 base, and the junction held 3 bases outside the gene matches. The CDR3 is CASSWDSSNTEAFF. The CDR3 DNA reads TGTGCCAGCAGTTGGGACAGCTCGAACACTGAAGCTTTCTTT.

As concerns this clone: This same CDR3 is encoded by further DNA sequences in the sample. The CDR3 nucleotides read TGTGCCAGCAGCGTAGCTACAGGGGAGACCCAGTACTTC. Protein sequence: CASSVATGETQYF. The genes are TRBV9 and TRBJ2-5, with a tentative D call TRBD1 (6 bases). The V end was cut by 0 bases, the J end by 5 bases, with 8 bases between. Germline V gene lookup returns CDR1 SGDLS and CDR2 YYNGEE. The CDR3 extends over 13 amino acids.

The chain carries TRBV11-3 and TRBJ2-1; D is perhaps TRBD2 (6 bases). CDR3 length: 15 residues. Germline CDR1 is SGHNT and CDR2 is YENEEA. Trimming pared 5 bases from V and 4 bases from J, leaving 15 bases between. The CDR3 region has the DNA TGTGCCAGCAGCCCAGGGAGCGGGCCTTACAATGAGCAGTTCTTC. As protein: CASSPGSGPYNEQFF.

CDR3 sequence reads: CASSEGADRSTDTQYF. CDR3 sequence (DNA): TGTGCCAGCAGCGAGGGGGCCGACAGGAGCACAGATACGCAGTATTTT. This chain connects TRBV9 to TRBJ2-3, with 7 bases that match TRBD1. The CDR3 covers 16 residues. Per the germline V gene, CDR1 is SGDLS and CDR2 is YYNGEE. V shed 3 bases and J 0 bases; nucleotides not matched to a gene: 7.

The chain has TRBV9 and TRBJ2-1; a weak D match, TRBD2 (6 bases). Trimming stripped 0 bases from V and 6 bases from J, with 31 bases between. The CDR3 is 21 amino acids. The germline CDR1 and CDR2 sequences are SGDLS and YYNGEE. The CDR3 DNA reads as TGTGCCAGCAGCGTAGCTCCCTCGGCGGGGTCAGTTTTTCCCTCTTTCAATGAGCAGTTCTTC. Protein product: CASSVAPSAGSVFPSFNEQFF. Drawing the rest from reference TRBV9 and TRBJ2-1, the complete variable domain is DSGVTQTPKHLITATGQRVTLRCSPRSGDLSVYWYQQSLDQGLQFLIQYYNGEERAKGNILERFSAQQFPDLHSELNLSSLELGDSALYFCASSVAPSAGSVFPSFNEQFFGPGTRLTVL.

The J gene is TRBJ2-4, the V gene TRBV27; D is undetermined. The CDR3 is made up of 15 amino acids. Germline CDR1 is MNHEY and CDR2 is SMNVEV (reference sequence). V gave up 5 bases and J gave up 0 bases, with 11 bases separating them. CDR3 nucleotide sequence: TGTGCCAGCAGTGACCGACGGGTAGCCAAAAACATTCAGTACTTC. This sequence encodes CASSDRRVAKNIQYF.

CDR3 nucleotides: TGCGCCAGCAGCTCCTCAGACAGCATCAATAATGAAAAACTGTTTTTT. Translated: CASSSSDSINNEKLFF. V and J are TRBV5-1 and TRBJ1-4, with D perhaps matching TRBD1 (5 bases). CDR1 is SGHRS and CDR2 is YFSETQ in the germline V gene. This CDR3 spans 16 amino acids. Trimming pared 3 bases from V and 4 bases from J, leaving 16 bases between.

The V call is TRBV15, the J call TRBJ1-2; D is perhaps TRBD1 (5 bases). The ends were cut back, 1 base at V and 4 bases at J, with 10 bases in the middle. The length of the CDR3 is 14 residues. Per the germline V gene, CDR1 is LNHNV and CDR2 is YYDKDF (reference sequence). As DNA, the CDR3 is TGTGCCACCAGCAGAGGGCAGGGTGGCTATGGCTACACCTTC. It codes for CATSRGQGGYGYTF.

The chain combines TRBV5-1 with TRBJ1-1; the match to TRBD1 covers 11 bases. Germline loops: CDR1 SGHRS, CDR2 YFSETQ. V was pared by 3 bases and J by 5 bases, with 12 bases of the junction left unmatched. CDR3 length equals 17 residues. This CDR3 is CASSWTGGVSGITEAFF. In DNA form, the CDR3 reads TGCGCCAGCAGCTGGACAGGGGGCGTCTCGGGTATTACTGAAGCTTTCTTT.

The chain has TRBV19 and TRBJ1-1; TRBD1 agrees at 8 bases. The V gene's germline CDR1 is LNHDA and CDR2 SQIVND (reference sequence). This CDR3 is built from 13 residues. Unmatched junction bases numbered 3, after V lost 5 bases and J lost 4 bases. CDR3 loop: CASSADRVTEAFF. The CDR3 DNA sequence: TGTGCCAGTAGTGCGGACAGGGTCACTGAAGCTTTCTTT. Based on the CDR3 plus reference TRBV19 and TRBJ1-1, the full variable domain is DGGITQSPKYLFRKEGQNVTLSCEQNLNHDAMYWYRQDPGQGLRLIYYSQIVNDFQKGDIAEGYSVSREKKESFPLTVTSAQKNPTAFYLCASSADRVTEAFFGQGTRLTVV.

The chain employs TRBV6-4 and TRBJ2-2, with TRBD2 matching 10 bases. CDR1 MRHNA and CDR2 SNTAGT come from the germline V gene. This CDR3 contains 16 residues. The junction had 7 bases not matched to a gene; V was cut back by 5 bases and J by 4 bases. The chain's CDR3 is CASSPTSGTITGELFF. The CDR3 DNA is TGTGCCAGCAGTCCAACTAGCGGGACTATCACCGGGGAGCTGTTTTTT.

The chain couples TRBV7-2 to TRBJ2-7; D perhaps matches TRBD1 (7 bases). CDR1 SGHTA and CDR2 FQGNSA come from the germline V gene. CDR3 length equals 16 residues. Between the trimmed V and J ends, which lost 5 bases and 0 bases, there was a span of 17 bases. CDR3 sequence: CASSPGAGQSSYEQYF. The CDR3 coding sequence is TGTGCCAGCAGCCCGGGGGCGGGACAGAGCTCCTACGAGCAGTACTTC. Combining the CDR3 with reference TRBV7-2 and TRBJ2-7 gives the whole variable domain GAGVSQSPSNKVTEKGKDVELRCDPISGHTALYWYRQSLGQGLEFLIYFQGNSAPDKSGLPSDRFSAERTGGSVSTLTIQRTQQEDSAVYLCASSPGAGQSSYEQYFGPGTRLTVT.

CDR3: CASSGKTGFLNQPQHF. CDR3 sequence (DNA): TGCGCCAGCAGCGGAAAGACAGGGTTCCTCAATCAGCCCCAGCATTTT. V is TRBV5-1 and J is TRBJ1-5, with 7 bases aligning to TRBD1. The CDR3 is 16 residues long. CDR1 is SGHRS and CDR2 is YFSETQ in the germline V gene. With V trimmed by 4 bases and J by 3 bases, 10 bases remained unmatched.

The rearrangement links TRBV5-1 to TRBJ2-3; TRBD2 agrees at 10 bases. The J segment lost 4 bases and the V segment lost 1 base, leaving 3 bases of the junction unmatched. Germline V gives CDR1 SGHRS, CDR2 YFSETQ. This CDR3 is 15 amino acids long. Written as DNA, the CDR3 is TGCGCCAGCAGCTTGAGCGGGAGGGACCCAGATACGCAGTATTTT. Its translation: CASSLSGRDPDTQYF.

The chain has TRBV10-3 and TRBJ2-1; 11 bases match TRBD2. The CDR3 runs to 17 residues. The germline V gene encodes CDR1 ENHRY and CDR2 SYGVKD. V shed 0 bases, J shed 5 bases, and the junction held 6 bases outside the gene matches. The DNA for the CDR3 is TGTGCCATCAGTGAGTCTTGGCTAGCGGGGGGACACAATGAGCAGTTCTTC. Translated, it gives CAISESWLAGGHNEQFF.

The genes are TRBV7-3 and TRBJ2-5; perhaps TRBD2 as D (6 bases). V gave up 5 bases and J gave up 5 bases, with 18 bases separating them. The germline V gene encodes CDR1 SGHTA and CDR2 FQGTGA. CDR3 size: 15 residues. The DNA of the CDR3 is TGTGCCAGCAGCCCAGGAGGGGCACCGGGGGAGACCCAGTACTTC. Protein sequence: CASSPGGAPGETQYF.

The genes are TRBV9 and TRBJ2-7; 7 bases are a match to TRBD1. J lost 2 bases, V lost 3 bases, and 8 bases had no gene match. This CDR3 comprises 15 residues. In germline, CDR1 is SGDLS, CDR2 YYNGEE. This chain's CDR3 is CASSGGPTGTYEQYF. Here the CDR3 DNA reads TGTGCCAGCAGCGGGGGGCCGACAGGGACCTACGAGCAGTACTTC.

CDR3 in amino acids: CASSMDGGRGNSPLHF. CDR3 DNA: TGTGCCAGTAGTATGGACGGGGGGCGCGGTAATTCACCCCTCCACTTT. V is TRBV19 and J is TRBJ1-6, with a possible D match to TRBD1 (6 bases). The ends were cut back, 3 bases at V and 6 bases at J, with 15 bases in the middle. Germline V gives CDR1 LNHDA, CDR2 SQIVND (reference sequence). The CDR3 sequence is 16 residues long.

J is TRBJ1-2 and V is TRBV19; 9 nucleotides agree with TRBD1. CDR1 is LNHDA and CDR2 is SQIVND in the germline V gene (reference sequence). The CDR3 consists of 14 residues. Trimming at V came to 6 bases and at J to 3 bases, leaving 5 bases not matched to a gene. CDR3 region: CASSWTGEYYGYTF. The CDR3 bases are TGTGCCAGTAGCTGGACAGGGGAGTACTATGGCTACACCTTC.

V and J are TRBV7-9 and TRBJ1-2; no reliable D call. V was shortened by 0 bases and J by 4 bases, with 12 bases between the two germline ends. The CDR3 contains 15 residues. Looked up from germline, CDR1 is SEHNR and CDR2 is FQNEAQ (reference sequence). This CDR3 reads CASSLAGRGGYGYTF. For the CDR3, the DNA is TGTGCCAGCAGCTTAGCTGGTCGGGGTGGCTATGGCTACACCTTC.

This sequence joins TRBV6-1 and TRBJ2-7; D is unclear. The V end lost 4 bases, the J end lost 3 bases, and 7 bases lay between the germline ends. The CDR3 extends over 12 amino acids. Germline-derived CDR1 and CDR2 are MNHNS and SASEGT. The CDR3, as DNA: TGTGCCAGCAGTGCAACTGTCTACGAGCAGTACTTC. Encoded protein: CASSATVYEQYF.

The chain has TRBV28 and TRBJ1-1, with 11 bases lining up with TRBD1. The CDR3 extends over 15 amino acids. The trim removed 6 bases at V and 5 bases at J, leaving 8 bases unmatched. CDR1 MDHEN and CDR2 SYDVKM come from the germline V gene. CDR3 sequence (DNA): TGTGCCAGCAGAATAGGACAGGGGGCCGTAACTGAAGCTTTCTTT. This encodes CASRIGQGAVTEAFF.

This chain links TRBV2 with TRBJ2-5; 8 bases match TRBD2. CDR1 SNHLY and CDR2 FYNNEI come from the germline V gene. Trimming removed 4 bases from V and 1 base from J; junction bases left unmatched: 8. The CDR3 sequence is 16 residues long. CDR3 coding DNA: TGTGCCAGCAGTGTTGGTGCACTAGCGGTCCAAGAGACCCAGTACTTC. Its translation is CASSVGALAVQETQYF. Together with reference TRBV2 and TRBJ2-5, the CDR3 gives the full variable domain: EPEVTQTPSHQVTQMGQEVILRCVPISNHLYFYWYRQILGQKVEFLVSFYNNEISEKSEIFDDQFSVERPDGSNFTLKIRSTKLEDSAMYFCASSVGALAVQETQYFGPGTRLLVL.

The rearrangement joins TRBV7-2 to TRBJ2-7; TRBD1 matches 9 bases. Looked up from germline, CDR1 is SGHTA and CDR2 is FQGNSA. After removal of 3 bases from V and 2 bases from J, the junction contained 5 bases not matched to a gene. The CDR3 sequence is 15 residues long. The CDR3 loop reads CASSLYRGPTYEQYF. The CDR3 DNA sequence: TGTGCCAGCAGCTTGTACAGGGGGCCAACCTACGAGCAGTACTTC.

The chain joins TRBV18 to TRBJ2-1, with 8 bases aligning to TRBD1. This CDR3 is 16 amino acids long. Unmatched junction bases numbered 9, after V lost 5 bases and J lost 3 bases. Germline V lookup: CDR1 KGHSH, CDR2 LQKENI. CDR3 nucleotide sequence: TGTGCCAGCTCATCACTCGGCGGACAGGGCTACAATGAGCAGTTCTTC. The encoded protein is CASSSLGGQGYNEQFF.

CDR3 residues: CASSDRVGQGTGELFF. DNA of the CDR3: TGTGCCAGCAGTGACCGAGTGGGACAGGGTACCGGGGAGCTGTTTTTT. The chain is built from TRBV6-4 and TRBJ2-2; 9 bases are a match to TRBD1. The germline V gene encodes CDR1 MRHNA and CDR2 SNTAGT. The length of the CDR3 is 16 residues. The trim removed 2 bases at V and 5 bases at J, leaving 6 bases unmatched.

The rearrangement uses TRBV9 and TRBJ2-1, with 13 positions matching TRBD2. V lost 4 bases and J lost 5; bases outside the gene matches: 3. This CDR3 contains 15 residues. Germline assignment: CDR1 SGDLS and CDR2 YYNGEE. CDR3 amino acids: CASSLGLAGNNEQFF. The CDR3, as DNA: TGTGCCAGCAGCCTGGGACTAGCGGGGAACAATGAGCAGTTCTTC. The full variable domain, with the rest looked up from reference TRBV9 and TRBJ2-1, is DSGVTQTPKHLITATGQRVTLRCSPRSGDLSVYWYQQSLDQGLQFLIQYYNGEERAKGNILERFSAQQFPDLHSELNLSSLELGDSALYFCASSLGLAGNNEQFFGPGTRLTVL.